Following are 19 T cell receptor beta chains from one sample sequenced in a study of T cell repertoires in cytomegalovirus infection. In TCRdb, the reads were re-called with MiXCR into one record per CDR3 protein. The sample yields around 440,000 distinct CDR3 sequences, roughly 12% seen once. What was sequenced was PBMCs. The receptors shown here come from a human donor in good health (CMV status not recorded). Some clones in this sample may be carry-over from other donors' samples.

The chain employs TRBV29-1 and TRBJ2-2; 9 bases are a match to TRBD1. Per the germline V gene, CDR1 is SQVTM and CDR2 is ANQGSEA. Trimming took 7 bases from V and 1 from J; bases not matched to a gene: 4. CDR3 length: 14 residues. CDR3 sequence: CSGQGGGNTGELFF. DNA of the CDR3: TGCAGCGGACAGGGGGGCGGGAACACCGGGGAGCTGTTTTTT.

At least ten counts were recorded for this clonotype. The chain uses TRBV11-3 and TRBJ2-1; D is uncertain. CDR1 and CDR2 from the germline V gene are SGHNT and YENEEA. The CDR3 runs to 12 residues. Trimming shortened V by 1 base and J by 7 bases, and 5 bases separated the two germline ends. The CDR3 coding sequence is TGTGCCAGCAGCTTAGTAAAGAATGAGCAGTTCTTC. The encoded protein is CASSLVKNEQFF. Using reference TRBV11-3 and TRBJ2-1 for the parts outside the CDR3, the full variable domain is EAGVVQSPRYKIIEKKQPVAFWCNPISGHNTLYWYLQNLGQGPELLIRYENEEAVDDSQLPKDRFSAERLKGVDSTLKIQPAELGDSAVYLCASSLVKNEQFFGPGTRLTVL.

In this sample, this clonotype turned up many times. This sequence joins TRBV29-1 and TRBJ1-4, with D perhaps matching TRBD1 (5 bases). The CDR3 consists of 15 residues. The germline V gene has CDR1 SQVTM and CDR2 ANQGSEA. V was pared by 0 bases and J by 5 bases, with 13 bases between. CDR3 nucleotides: TGCAGCGTTGAAGATCTGCAGGGTGAGAATGAAAAACTGTTTTTT. Protein product: CSVEDLQGENEKLFF.

As to this clonotype: At one boundary the junction diverges from the germline segment, which might be a read error. This chain links TRBV11-2 with TRBJ1-2; 7 bases fit TRBD1. Germline assignment: CDR1 SGHAT and CDR2 FQNNGV. This CDR3 is 16 amino acids long. The CDR3 spells CASSLAGTEANYGYIF. CDR3 nucleotides: TGTGCCAGCAGCTTGGCCGGGACAGAGGCGAACTATGGCTACATCTTC.

This clonotype was counted many times. V gene TRBV7-2 combines with J gene TRBJ2-1, with TRBD2 as a possible D gene (6 bases). Germline V gene data show CDR1 as SGHTA and CDR2 as FQGNSA. Trimming shortened V by 5 bases and J by 2 bases, and 19 bases separated the two germline ends. The CDR3 has 17 amino acids. CDR3 in amino acids: CASSQPTRDSPYNEQFF. The CDR3 nucleotides are TGTGCCAGCAGCCAACCTACGAGGGACTCGCCCTACAATGAGCAGTTCTTC.

This clonotype appeared many times. This sequence joins TRBV27 and TRBJ1-6, with 7 nucleotides matching TRBD1. In germline, CDR1 is MNHEY, CDR2 SMNVEV (reference sequence). CDR3 length equals 15 residues. Trimming cost V 1 base and J 10 bases; bases outside gene matches: 7. CDR3 bases: TGTGCCAGCAGTTTATACGACAGGGTTCGGTCACCCCTCCACTTT. It specifies CASSLYDRVRSPLHF.

Remarks on this clonotype: This may arise from a read error, as a much more abundant clone is one base away. The chain carries TRBV12-3 or TRBV12-4 and TRBJ1-2; no reliable D call. CDR3 length equals 14 residues. Trimming left V 3 bases short and J 0 bases short, with 8 bases between. Written as DNA, the CDR3 is TGTGCCAGCAGTTTTGTGGGCTCTAACTATGGCTACACCTTC. This gives the protein CASSFVGSNYGYTF.

This clonotype was seen many times. The chain recombines TRBV2 with TRBJ1-2; 11 bases align to TRBD1. J lost 7 bases, V lost 4 bases, and 8 bases had no gene match. CDR3 length equals 15 residues. Germline lookup yields CDR1 SNHLY and CDR2 FYNNEI. CDR3 DNA sequence: TGTGCCAGCAGTGCCTGGACAGGGGGCTATCTTGGCTACACCTTC. This encodes CASSAWTGGYLGYTF.

This clonotype was seen a handful of times. V usage is TRBV5-6 and J usage is TRBJ1-5; maybe TRBD1 (6 bases). Between the trimmed V and J ends, which lost 3 bases and 3 bases, there was a span of 16 bases. This CDR3 contains 16 residues. In germline, CDR1 is SGHDT, CDR2 YYEEEE. CDR3 sequence reads: CASSSMTGQLNQPQHF. CDR3 nucleotide sequence: TGTGCCAGCAGCTCAATGACCGGACAGCTCAATCAGCCCCAGCATTTT.

There are many counts of this clonotype. The V call is TRBV11-2, the J call TRBJ2-7; weak D call: TRBD2 (5 bases). With 5 bases removed from V and 5 bases from J, the gap between germline ends came to 10 bases. The germline CDR1 and CDR2 sequences are SGHAT and FQNNGV. The CDR3 runs to 12 residues. The CDR3 region has the DNA TGTGCCAGCAGCCGAGGGTCCCACGAGCAGTACTTC. This sequence encodes CASSRGSHEQYF.

This clonotype has a count of ten or more. The V and J genes are TRBV23-1 and TRBJ2-7, with TRBD1 matching 9 bases. TRBV23-1 falls under the ORF class, with uncertain function. The CDR3 totals 15 residues. With 2 bases clipped from V and 6 bases from J, the junction kept 8 bases outside the gene matches. The CDR3 loop reads CASSQGDRVPSEQYF. The CDR3 DNA reads as TGCGCCAGCAGTCAAGGGGACAGGGTCCCAAGCGAGCAGTACTTC.

This clonotype was detected many times. The gene calls are TRBV12-3 or TRBV12-4 and TRBJ1-1; D unresolved. Trimming pared 6 bases from V and 1 base from J, leaving 12 bases between. The CDR3 totals 14 residues. The CDR3: CASSPGVKNTEAFF. The CDR3 DNA reads TGTGCCAGCAGCCCTGGGGTTAAGAACACTGAAGCTTTCTTT.

The V call is TRBV12-3 or TRBV12-4, the J call TRBJ2-1; 8 bases match TRBD1. The junction had 5 bases not matched to a gene; V was cut back by 7 bases and J by 3 bases. This CDR3 region has 14 residues. The CDR3 DNA follows: TGTGCCAGCATTCCTGGGACAGGCTACAATGAGCAGTTCTTC. Its protein product is CASIPGTGYNEQFF.

The V call is TRBV7-9, the J call TRBJ1-1; D may be TRBD1 (5 bases). Trimming took off 7 bases at V and 1 base at J, with 13 bases between the two ends. Per germline, CDR1 SEHNR and CDR2 FQNEAQ (reference sequence). The CDR3 consists of 14 residues. CDR3: CASNTGRWNTEAFF. The CDR3 DNA is TGTGCCAGCAACACGGGACGGTGGAACACTGAAGCTTTCTTT.

This clonotype was counted at least ten times. The V call is TRBV12-3 or TRBV12-4, the J call TRBJ2-7; 9 positions match TRBD2. The CDR3 totals 18 residues. V lost 6 bases to trimming and J lost 0 bases; unmatched junction nucleotides: 15. DNA for the CDR3: TGTGCCAGCAGCTCAACCGAGATCTGGACTAGCGACTCCTACGAGCAGTACTTC. Protein product: CASSSTEIWTSDSYEQYF.

This clonotype was picked up many times. The rearrangement uses TRBV2 and TRBJ2-1, with D tentatively TRBD2 (6 bases). CDR3 size: 15 residues. The V end was cut by 4 bases, the J end by 1 base, with 11 bases between. The germline gives CDR1 SNHLY, CDR2 FYNNEI. CDR3 region: CASSAEAGSYNEQFF. The CDR3 nucleotides read TGTGCCAGCAGTGCAGAAGCGGGTTCCTACAATGAGCAGTTCTTC.

Points on this clonotype: A junction boundary mismatches the germline segment, possibly from a read error. In DNA, the CDR3 is TGCAGCGTTGGAATCGCGGGAGGAACAGATAGGCAGTATTTT. As protein: CSVGIAGGTDRQYF. This sequence joins TRBV29-1 and TRBJ2-3; TRBD2 aligns across 8 bases. Germline V lookup: CDR1 SQVTM, CDR2 ANQGSEA. This CDR3 region has 14 residues.

This clonotype has a handful of counts. The rearrangement links TRBV2 to TRBJ2-5; TRBD1 matches at 8 bases. The CDR3 loop spans 12 amino acids. Trimming cost V 9 bases and J 5 bases; bases outside gene matches: 5. The V gene's germline CDR1 is SNHLY and CDR2 FYNNEI. The DNA of the CDR3 is TGTGCCAGAGGACAGGGAGACGAGACCCAGTACTTC. It encodes CARGQGDETQYF.

This clonotype appeared many times. The chain is built from TRBV6-1 and TRBJ1-2, with TRBD1 identical over 7 bases. The CDR3 is 14 amino acids. In germline, CDR1 is MNHNS, CDR2 SASEGT. V shed 5 bases and J 5 bases; nucleotides not matched to a gene: 8. The CDR3 DNA is TGTGCCAGCAGTTCCGGGACAGCCTCTTATGGCTACACCTTC. Amino acid sequence: CASSSGTASYGYTF.